The entry that follows covers one TCR beta chain sequence. Its antigen is not known. The data belong to a study of shared clonotypes between healthy human individuals. Study results and caveats: Clonotype sharing among donors likely depends on sequencing depth. Among several donors, roughly 5% of naive CD4 clonotypes were found in common. A generally larger estimated richness was seen in naive subsets than in memory subsets.

The CDR3 runs 14 residues. CDR1 SGHNT and CDR2 YYREEE come from the germline V gene (reference sequence). The V gene lost 4 bases and the J gene lost 6 bases, with 17 bases spanning the gap. This table comes from immunoSEQ multiplex PCR, and its TCRdb copy is limited to in-frame clones, with some not included. The sample contains 2 million to 2.5 million clones, approximately 96% of which appear only once. The source material was naive CD4+ T cells sorted from blood. Subset reported: CD45RA+ positively selected. The sequence was obtained from a young man in good health. V is TRBV5-4 and J is TRBJ2-7, with D possibly matching TRBD1 (6 bases). The CDR3 sequence: CASSTTGSSVEQYF. The CDR3 DNA follows: TGTGCCAGCAGCACCACAGGGTCTTCGGTCGAGCAGTACTTC.